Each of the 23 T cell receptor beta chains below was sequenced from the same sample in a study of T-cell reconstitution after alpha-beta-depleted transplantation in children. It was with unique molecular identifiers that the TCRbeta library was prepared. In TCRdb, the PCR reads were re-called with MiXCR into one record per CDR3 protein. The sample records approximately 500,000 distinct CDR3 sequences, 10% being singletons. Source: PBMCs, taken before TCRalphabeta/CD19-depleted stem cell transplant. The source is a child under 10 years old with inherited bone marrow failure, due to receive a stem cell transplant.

This chain's CDR3 is CASSLPLSNQPQHF. For the CDR3, the DNA is TGTGCCAGCAGTTTACCGTTGAGCAATCAGCCCCAGCATTTT. The chain couples TRBV28 to TRBJ1-5; no clear D. V was cut by 2 bases and J by 1 base, with 6 bases left in between. CDR1 is MDHEN and CDR2 is SYDVKM in the germline V gene. This CDR3 has 14 amino acids.

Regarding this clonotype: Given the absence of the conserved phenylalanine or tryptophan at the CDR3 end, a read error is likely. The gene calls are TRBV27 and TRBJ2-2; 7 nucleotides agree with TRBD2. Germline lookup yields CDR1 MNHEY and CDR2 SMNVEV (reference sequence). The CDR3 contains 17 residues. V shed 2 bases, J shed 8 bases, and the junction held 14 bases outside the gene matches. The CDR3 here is CASSLMAYLRGEGELFC. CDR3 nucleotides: TGTGCCAGCAGTTTAATGGCTTACCTCCGGGGGGAGGGGGAGCTGTTTTGT.

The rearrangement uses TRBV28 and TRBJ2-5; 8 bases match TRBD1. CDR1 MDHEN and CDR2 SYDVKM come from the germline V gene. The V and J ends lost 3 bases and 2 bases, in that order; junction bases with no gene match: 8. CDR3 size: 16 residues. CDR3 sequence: CASSFQRRGQQETQYF. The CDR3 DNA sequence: TGTGCCAGCAGTTTTCAGCGCAGGGGGCAACAAGAGACCCAGTACTTC.

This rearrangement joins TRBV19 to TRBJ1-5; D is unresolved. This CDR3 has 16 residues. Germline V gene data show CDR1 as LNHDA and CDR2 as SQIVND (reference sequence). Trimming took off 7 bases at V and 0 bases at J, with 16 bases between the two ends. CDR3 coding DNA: TGTGCCAGTACCGAAACATCCTCCTCTAGCAATCAGCCCCAGCATTTT. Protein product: CASTETSSSSNQPQHF.

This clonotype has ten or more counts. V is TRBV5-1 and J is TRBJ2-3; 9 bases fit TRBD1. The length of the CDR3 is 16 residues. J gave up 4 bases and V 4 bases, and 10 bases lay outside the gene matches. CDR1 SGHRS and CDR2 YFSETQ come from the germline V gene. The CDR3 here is CASSQSGTGFSDTQYF. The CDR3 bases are TGCGCCAGCAGCCAGTCCGGGACAGGGTTTTCAGATACGCAGTATTTT.

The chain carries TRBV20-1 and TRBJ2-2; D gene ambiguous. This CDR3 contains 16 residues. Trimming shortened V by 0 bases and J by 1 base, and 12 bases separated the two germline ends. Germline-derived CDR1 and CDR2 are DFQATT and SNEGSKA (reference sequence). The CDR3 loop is CSARDRVLMNTGELFF. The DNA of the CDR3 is TGCAGTGCTAGAGATAGGGTCCTGATGAACACCGGGGAGCTGTTTTTT.

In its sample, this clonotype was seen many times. CDR3 bases: TGCGCCAGCAGCCAAGAATGGGACAGGACCCGCTACGAGCAGTACTTC. Translated: CASSQEWDRTRYEQYF. The chain joins TRBV4-3 to TRBJ2-7; 8 nucleotides match TRBD1. The ends lost 0 bases at V and 3 bases at J; junction bases unmatched: 7. The length of the CDR3 is 16 residues. Germline V CDR1 and CDR2: LGHNA, YSLEER.

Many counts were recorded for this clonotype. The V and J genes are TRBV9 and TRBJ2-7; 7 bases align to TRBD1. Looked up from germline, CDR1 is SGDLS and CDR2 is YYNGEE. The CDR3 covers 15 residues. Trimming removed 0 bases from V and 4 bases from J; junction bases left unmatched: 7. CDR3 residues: CASSVGWGQYYEQYF. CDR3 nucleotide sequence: TGTGCCAGCAGCGTAGGATGGGGACAGTATTACGAGCAGTACTTC.

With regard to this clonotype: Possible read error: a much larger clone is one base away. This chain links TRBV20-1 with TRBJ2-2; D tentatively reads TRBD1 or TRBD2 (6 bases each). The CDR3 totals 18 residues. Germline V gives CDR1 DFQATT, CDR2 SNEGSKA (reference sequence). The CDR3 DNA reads TGCTGTGCTAGAGATCTCCTAGGGGGGAAGTCGAACACCGGGGAGCTGTTTTTT. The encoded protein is CCARDLLGGKSNTGELFF.

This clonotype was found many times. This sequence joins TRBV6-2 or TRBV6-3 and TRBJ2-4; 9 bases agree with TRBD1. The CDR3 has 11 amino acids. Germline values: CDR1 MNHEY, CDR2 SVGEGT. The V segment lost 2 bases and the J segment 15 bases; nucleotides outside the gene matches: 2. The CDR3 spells CASSYRTGVYF. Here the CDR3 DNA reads TGTGCCAGCAGTTACAGGACAGGGGTGTACTTC.

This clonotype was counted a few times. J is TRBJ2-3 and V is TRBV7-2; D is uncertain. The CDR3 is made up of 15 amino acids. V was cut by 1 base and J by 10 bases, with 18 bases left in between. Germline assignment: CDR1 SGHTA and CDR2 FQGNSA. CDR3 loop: CASSLEPTVAVAQYF. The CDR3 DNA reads TGTGCCAGCAGCTTAGAGCCCACTGTCGCCGTAGCGCAGTATTTT.

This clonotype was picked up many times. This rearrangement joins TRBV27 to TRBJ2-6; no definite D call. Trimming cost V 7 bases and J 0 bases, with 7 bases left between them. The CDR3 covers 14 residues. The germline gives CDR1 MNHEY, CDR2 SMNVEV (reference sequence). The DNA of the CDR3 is TGTGCCAGCACTGGTTTCTCTGGGGCCAACGTCCTGACTTTC. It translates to CASTGFSGANVLTF.

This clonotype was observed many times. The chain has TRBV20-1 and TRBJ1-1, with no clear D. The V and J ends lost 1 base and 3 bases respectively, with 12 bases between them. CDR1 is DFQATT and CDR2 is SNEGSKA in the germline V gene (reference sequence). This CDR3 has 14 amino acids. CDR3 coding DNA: TGCAGTGCTAGAGGGAGCTCAGGTTACACTGAAGCTTTCTTT. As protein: CSARGSSGYTEAFF.

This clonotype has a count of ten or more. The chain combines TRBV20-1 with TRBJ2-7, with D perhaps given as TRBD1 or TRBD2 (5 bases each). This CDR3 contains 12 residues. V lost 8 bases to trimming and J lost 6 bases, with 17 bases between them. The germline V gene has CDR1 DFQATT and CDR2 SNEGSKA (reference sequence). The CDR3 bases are TGCAGTACAAGGGGCAGGGCGGGCGAGCAGTACTTC. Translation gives CSTRGRAGEQYF.

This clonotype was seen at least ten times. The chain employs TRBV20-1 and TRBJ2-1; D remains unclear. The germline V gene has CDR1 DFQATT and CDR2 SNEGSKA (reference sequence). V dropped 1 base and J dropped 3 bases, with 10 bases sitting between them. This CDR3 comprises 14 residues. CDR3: CSARVLARYNEQFF. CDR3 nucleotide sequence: TGCAGTGCTAGAGTTCTGGCCCGCTACAATGAGCAGTTCTTC.

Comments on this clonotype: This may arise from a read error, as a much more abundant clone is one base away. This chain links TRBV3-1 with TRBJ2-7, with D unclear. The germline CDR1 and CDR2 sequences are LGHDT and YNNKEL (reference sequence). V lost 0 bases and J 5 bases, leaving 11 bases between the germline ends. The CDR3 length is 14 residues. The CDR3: CASSQDRVRNEQYF. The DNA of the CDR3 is TGTGCCAGCAGCCAAGATCGGGTACGTAACGAGCAGTACTTC.

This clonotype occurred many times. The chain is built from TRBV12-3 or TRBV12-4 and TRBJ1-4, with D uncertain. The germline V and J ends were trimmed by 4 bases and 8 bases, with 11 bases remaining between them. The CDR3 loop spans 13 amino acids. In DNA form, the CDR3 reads TGTGCCAGCAGTTACCACGCAGAAGAAAAACTGTTTTTT. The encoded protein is CASSYHAEEKLFF.

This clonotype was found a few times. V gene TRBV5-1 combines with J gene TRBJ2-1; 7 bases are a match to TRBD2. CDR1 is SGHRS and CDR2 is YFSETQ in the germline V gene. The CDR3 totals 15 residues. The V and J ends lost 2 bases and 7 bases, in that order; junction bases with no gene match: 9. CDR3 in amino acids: CASSFGASGENEQFF. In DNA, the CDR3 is TGCGCCAGCAGCTTCGGGGCTAGCGGAGAGAATGAGCAGTTCTTC.

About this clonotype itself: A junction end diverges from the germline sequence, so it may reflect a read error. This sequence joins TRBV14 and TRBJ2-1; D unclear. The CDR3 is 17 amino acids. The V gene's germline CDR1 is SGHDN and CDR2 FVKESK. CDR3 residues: CASSQEFGGRTYNDQFF. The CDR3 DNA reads TGTGCCAGCAGCCAAGAATTTGGCGGTCGGACCTACAATGATCAGTTCTTC.

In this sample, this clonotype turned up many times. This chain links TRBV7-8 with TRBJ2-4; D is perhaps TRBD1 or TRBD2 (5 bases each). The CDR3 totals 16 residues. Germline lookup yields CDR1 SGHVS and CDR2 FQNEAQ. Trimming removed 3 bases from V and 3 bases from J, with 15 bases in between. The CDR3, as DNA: TGTGCCAGCAGCTTGTCTCCGGGGACGGACAAAAACATTCAGTACTTC. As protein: CASSLSPGTDKNIQYF.

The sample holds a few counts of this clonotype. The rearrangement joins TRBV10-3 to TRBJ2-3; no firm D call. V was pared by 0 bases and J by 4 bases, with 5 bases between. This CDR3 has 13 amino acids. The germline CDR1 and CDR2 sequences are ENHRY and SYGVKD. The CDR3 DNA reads TGTGCCATCAGTGAGTCGACCCCAGATACGCAGTATTTT. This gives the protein CAISESTPDTQYF.

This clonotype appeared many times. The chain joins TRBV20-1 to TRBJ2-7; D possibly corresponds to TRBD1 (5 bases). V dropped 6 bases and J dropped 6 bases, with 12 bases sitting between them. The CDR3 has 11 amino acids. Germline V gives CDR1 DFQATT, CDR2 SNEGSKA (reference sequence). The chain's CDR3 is CSARKGAEQYF. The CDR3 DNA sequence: TGCAGTGCCAGAAAAGGGGCCGAGCAGTACTTC.

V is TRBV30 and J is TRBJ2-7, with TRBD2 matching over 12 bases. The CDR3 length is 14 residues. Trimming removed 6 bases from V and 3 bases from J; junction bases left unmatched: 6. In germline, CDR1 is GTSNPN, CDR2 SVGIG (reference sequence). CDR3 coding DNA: TGTGCCTGCAGCGGACTAGCGGGATACTACGAGCAGTACTTC. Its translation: CACSGLAGYYEQYF.